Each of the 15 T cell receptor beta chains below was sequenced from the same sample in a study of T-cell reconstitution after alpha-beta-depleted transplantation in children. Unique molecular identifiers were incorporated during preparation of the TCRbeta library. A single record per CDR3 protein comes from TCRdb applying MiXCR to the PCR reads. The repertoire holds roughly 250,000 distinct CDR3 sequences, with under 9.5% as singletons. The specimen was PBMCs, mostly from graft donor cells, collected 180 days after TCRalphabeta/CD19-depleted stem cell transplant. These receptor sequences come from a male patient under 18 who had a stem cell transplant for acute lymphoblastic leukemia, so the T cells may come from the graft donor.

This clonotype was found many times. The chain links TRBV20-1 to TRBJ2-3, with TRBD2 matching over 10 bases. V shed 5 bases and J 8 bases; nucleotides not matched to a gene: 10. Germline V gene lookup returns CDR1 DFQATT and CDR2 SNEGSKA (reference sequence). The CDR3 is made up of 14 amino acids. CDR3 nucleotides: TGCAGTGCTCCAAGCGGGGGGGCCTACGGTACGCAGTATTTT. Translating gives CSAPSGGAYGTQYF.

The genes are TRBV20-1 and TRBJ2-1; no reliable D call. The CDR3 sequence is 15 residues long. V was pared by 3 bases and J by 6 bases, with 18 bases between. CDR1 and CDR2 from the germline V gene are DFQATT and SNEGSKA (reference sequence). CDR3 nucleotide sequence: TGCAGTGCTAGTGAAGGGCCTCCCATGGCCAATGAGCAGTTCTTC. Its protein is CSASEGPPMANEQFF.

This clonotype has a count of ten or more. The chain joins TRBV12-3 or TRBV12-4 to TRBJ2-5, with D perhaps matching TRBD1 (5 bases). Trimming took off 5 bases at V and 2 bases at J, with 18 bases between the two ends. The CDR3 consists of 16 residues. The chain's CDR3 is CASSPLDTFGQETQYF. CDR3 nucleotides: TGTGCCAGCAGTCCCTTGGACACCTTTGGGCAAGAGACCCAGTACTTC.

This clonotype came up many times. CDR3 region: CASSPAAREASYEQYF. The CDR3 DNA reads as TGCGCCAGCAGCCCCGCTGCACGGGAGGCCTCCTACGAGCAGTACTTC. The J gene is TRBJ2-7, the V gene TRBV4-1; 7 nucleotides agree with TRBD2. CDR3 size: 16 residues. The V segment lost 4 bases and the J segment 0 bases; nucleotides outside the gene matches: 9. Germline assignment: CDR1 MGHRA and CDR2 YSYEKL.

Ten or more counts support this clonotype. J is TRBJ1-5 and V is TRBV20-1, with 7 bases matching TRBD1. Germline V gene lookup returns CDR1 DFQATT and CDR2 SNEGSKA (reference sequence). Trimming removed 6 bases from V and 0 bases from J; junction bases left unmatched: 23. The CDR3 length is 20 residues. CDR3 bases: TGCAGTGCCGGATCCCCGGGACAGCCGGGGAATCAGTATAGCAATCAGCCCCAGCATTTT. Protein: CSAGSPGQPGNQYSNQPQHF.

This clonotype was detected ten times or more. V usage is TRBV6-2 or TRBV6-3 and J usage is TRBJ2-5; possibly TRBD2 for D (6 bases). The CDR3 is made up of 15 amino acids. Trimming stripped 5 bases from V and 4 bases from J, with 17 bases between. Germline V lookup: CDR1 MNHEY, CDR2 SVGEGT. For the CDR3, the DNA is TGTGCCAGCAGTGCAACGGGGGTGGTTACAGAGACCCAGTACTTC. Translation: CASSATGVVTETQYF.

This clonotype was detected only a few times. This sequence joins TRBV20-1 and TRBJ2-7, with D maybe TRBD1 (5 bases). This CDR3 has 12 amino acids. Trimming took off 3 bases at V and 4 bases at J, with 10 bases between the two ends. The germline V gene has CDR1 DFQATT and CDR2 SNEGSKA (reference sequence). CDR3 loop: CSASRTSYEQYF. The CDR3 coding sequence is TGCAGTGCTAGCCGGACATCATACGAGCAGTACTTC.

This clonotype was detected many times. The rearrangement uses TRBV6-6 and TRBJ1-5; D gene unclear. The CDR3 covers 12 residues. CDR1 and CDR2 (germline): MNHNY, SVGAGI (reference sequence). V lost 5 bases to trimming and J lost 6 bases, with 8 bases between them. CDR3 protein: CASSKEIQPQHF. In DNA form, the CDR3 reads TGTGCCAGCAGTAAAGAAATTCAGCCCCAGCATTTT.

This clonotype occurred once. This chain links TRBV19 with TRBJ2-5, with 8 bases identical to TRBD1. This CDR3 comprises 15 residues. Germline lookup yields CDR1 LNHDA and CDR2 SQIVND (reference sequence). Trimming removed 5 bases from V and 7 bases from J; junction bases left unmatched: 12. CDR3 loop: CASSPSDRVGGTQYF. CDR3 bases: TGTGCCAGTAGTCCCTCGGACAGGGTAGGAGGGACCCAGTACTTC.

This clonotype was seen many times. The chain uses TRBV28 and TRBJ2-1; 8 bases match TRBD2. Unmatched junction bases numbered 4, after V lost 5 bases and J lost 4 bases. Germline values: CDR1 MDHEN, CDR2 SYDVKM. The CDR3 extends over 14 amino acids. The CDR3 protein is CASSRGGLYNEQFF. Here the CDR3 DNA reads TGTGCCAGCAGTCGGGGGGGTCTTTACAATGAGCAGTTCTTC.

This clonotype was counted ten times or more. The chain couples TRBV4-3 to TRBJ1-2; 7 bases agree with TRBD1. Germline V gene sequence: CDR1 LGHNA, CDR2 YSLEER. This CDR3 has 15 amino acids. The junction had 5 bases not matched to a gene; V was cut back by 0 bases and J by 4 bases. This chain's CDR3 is CASSQDRDRVYGYTF. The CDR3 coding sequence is TGCGCCAGCAGCCAAGATCGGGACAGAGTCTATGGCTACACCTTC.

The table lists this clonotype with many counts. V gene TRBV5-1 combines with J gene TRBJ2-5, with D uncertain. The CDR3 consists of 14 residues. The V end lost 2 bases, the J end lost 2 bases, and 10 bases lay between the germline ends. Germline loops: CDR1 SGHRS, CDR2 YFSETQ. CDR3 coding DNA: TGCGCCAGCAGCTTACGGGCCAGTCAAGAGACCCAGTACTTC. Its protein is CASSLRASQETQYF.

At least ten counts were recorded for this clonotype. CDR3 protein: CASDSVNTGELFF. The CDR3 region has the DNA TGTGCCAGCGACAGCGTGAACACCGGGGAGCTGTTTTTT. The J gene is TRBJ2-2, the V gene TRBV5-6; tentative D call: TRBD1 (5 bases). The germline CDR1 and CDR2 sequences are SGHDT and YYEEEE. The CDR3 has 13 amino acids. V lost 7 bases and J 1 base, leaving 8 bases between the germline ends.

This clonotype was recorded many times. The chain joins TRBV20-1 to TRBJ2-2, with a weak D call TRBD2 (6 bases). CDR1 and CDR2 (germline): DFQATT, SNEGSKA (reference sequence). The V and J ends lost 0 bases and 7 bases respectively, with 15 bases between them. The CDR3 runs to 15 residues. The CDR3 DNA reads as TGCAGTGCTAGAGATTGGGGGGAGATGGGCGGGGAGCTGTTTTTT. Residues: CSARDWGEMGGELFF.

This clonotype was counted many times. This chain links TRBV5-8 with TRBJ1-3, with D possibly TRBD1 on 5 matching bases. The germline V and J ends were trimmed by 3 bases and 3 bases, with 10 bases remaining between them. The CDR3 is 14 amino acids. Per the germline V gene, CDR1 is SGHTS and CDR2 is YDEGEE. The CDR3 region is CASSSGPNGNTIYF. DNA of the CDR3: TGTGCCAGCAGCTCGGGACCGAATGGAAACACCATATATTTT.